This TCR beta chain was sequenced during a study of cytomegalovirus exposure and HLA in healthy donors. Both 60 Vbeta primers and 13 Jbeta primers went into the PCR. The protocol was immunoSEQ multiplex PCR, while the TCRdb copy is restricted to in-frame clones and leaves out a portion. The table has around 120,000 clones, roughly 79% seen once; the top ten hold approximately 1.7%. Whole-study findings and limits: Cytomegalovirus-associated TCR beta chains were listed, numbering roughly 150.

Looked up from germline, CDR1 is LNHDA and CDR2 is SQIVND (reference sequence). V shed 5 bases and J shed 1 base, with 11 bases lying between them. CDR3 length: 14 residues. Worth noting for this clone: The antigen remains undetermined.

Sequencing was carried out using PBMCs. The rearrangement joins TRBV19 to TRBJ1-1, with TRBD1 as a possible D gene (5 bases). The sequence was obtained from a woman between 45 and 65 years old in good health and CMV-seronegative. In nucleotides, the CDR3 is TGTGCCAGTAGTTTTCAGGGCACGAACACTGAAGCTTTCTTT. As protein: CASSFQGTNTEAFF. Filled out from reference TRBV19 and TRBJ1-1, the complete variable domain reads DGGITQSPKYLFRKEGQNVTLSCEQNLNHDAMYWYRQDPGQGLRLIYYSQIVNDFQKGDIAEGYSVSREKKESFPLTVTSAQKNPTAFYLCASSFQGTNTEAFFGQGTRLTVV.